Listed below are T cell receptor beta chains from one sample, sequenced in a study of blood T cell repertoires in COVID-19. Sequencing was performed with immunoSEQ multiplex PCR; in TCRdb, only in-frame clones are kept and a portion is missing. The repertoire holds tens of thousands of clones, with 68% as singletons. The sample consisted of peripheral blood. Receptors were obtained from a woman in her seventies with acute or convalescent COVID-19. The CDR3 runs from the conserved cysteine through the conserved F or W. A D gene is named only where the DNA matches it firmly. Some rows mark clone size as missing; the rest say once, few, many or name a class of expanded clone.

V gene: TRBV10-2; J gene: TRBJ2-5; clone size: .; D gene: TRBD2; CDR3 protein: CASRELAGGLETQYF; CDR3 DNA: TGCGCCAGCAGGGAACTAGCGGGGGGCCTAGAGACCCAGTACTTC
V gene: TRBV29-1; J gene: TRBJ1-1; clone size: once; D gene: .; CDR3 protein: CSVGRTEGTEAFF; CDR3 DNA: TGCAGCGTTGGTCGGACGGAGGGCACTGAAGCTTTCTTT
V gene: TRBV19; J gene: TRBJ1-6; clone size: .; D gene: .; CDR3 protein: CASQPRGGKNSPLHF; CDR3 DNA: TGTGCCAGTCAACCGCGGGGGGGGAAAAATTCACCCCTCCACTTT
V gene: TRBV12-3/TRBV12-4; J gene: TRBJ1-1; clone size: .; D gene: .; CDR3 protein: CASSNRVDTEAFF; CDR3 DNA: TGTGCCAGCAGTAACAGGGTTGACACTGAAGCTTTCTTT
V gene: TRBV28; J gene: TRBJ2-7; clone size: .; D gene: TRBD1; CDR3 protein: CASRDYRGASYEQYF; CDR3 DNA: TGTGCCAGCAGGGATTACAGGGGAGCTTCCTACGAGCAGTACTTC
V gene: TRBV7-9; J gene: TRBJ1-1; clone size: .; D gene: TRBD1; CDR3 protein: CASSAGQGASTEAFF; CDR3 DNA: TGTGCCAGCAGCGCGGGACAGGGGGCAAGCACTGAAGCTTTCTTT
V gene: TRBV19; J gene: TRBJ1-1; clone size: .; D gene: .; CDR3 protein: CASSRGMNTEAFF; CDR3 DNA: TGTGCCAGTAGTCGGGGGATGAACACTGAAGCTTTCTTT
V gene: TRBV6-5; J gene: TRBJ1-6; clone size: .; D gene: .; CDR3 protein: CASSPNPDSSPLHF; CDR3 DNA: TGTGCCAGCAGTCCCAACCCGGACAGTTCACCCCTCCACTTT
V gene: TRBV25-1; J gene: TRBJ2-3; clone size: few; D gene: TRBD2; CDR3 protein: CASSESGRAPPADTQYF; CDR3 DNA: TGTGCCAGCAGTGAAAGCGGGAGGGCCCCTCCGGCAGATACGCAGTATTTT
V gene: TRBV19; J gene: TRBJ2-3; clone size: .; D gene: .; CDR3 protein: CASSMGGEEYTQYF; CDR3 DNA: TGTGCCAGTAGTATGGGCGGGGAGGAATATACGCAGTATTTT
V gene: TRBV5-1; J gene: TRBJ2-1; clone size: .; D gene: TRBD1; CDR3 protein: CASSLGDRDPPGQFF; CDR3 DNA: TGCGCCAGCAGCTTGGGGGACAGGGATCCCCCTGGGCAGTTCTTC
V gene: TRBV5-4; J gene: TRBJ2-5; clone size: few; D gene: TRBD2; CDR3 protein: CASSLREGLKTQYF; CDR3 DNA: TGTGCCAGCAGCTTGCGGGAGGGTCTAAAGACCCAGTACTTC
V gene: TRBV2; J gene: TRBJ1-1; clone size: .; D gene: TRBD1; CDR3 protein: CASSERRTGNTEAFF; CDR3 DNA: TGTGCCAGCAGTGAGAGGAGGACAGGGAACACTGAAGCTTTCTTT
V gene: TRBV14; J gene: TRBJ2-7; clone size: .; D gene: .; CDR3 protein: CASSQVSGEQYF; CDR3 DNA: TGTGCCAGCAGCCAGGTTTCGGGGGAGCAGTACTTC
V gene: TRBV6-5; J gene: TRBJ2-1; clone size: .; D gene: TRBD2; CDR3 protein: CASSYDGGGAYNEQFF; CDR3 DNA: TGTGCCAGCAGTTATGACGGCGGGGGGGCGTATAATGAGCAGTTCTTC
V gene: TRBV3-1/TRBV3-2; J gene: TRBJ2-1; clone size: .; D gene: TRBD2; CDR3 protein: CASYRAGGGEQFF; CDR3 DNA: TGTGCCAGCTATAGGGCGGGAGGTGGTGAGCAGTTCTTC
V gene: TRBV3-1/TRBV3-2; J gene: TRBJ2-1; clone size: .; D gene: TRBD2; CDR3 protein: CASSQESTSVFF; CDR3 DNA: TGTGCCAGCAGCCAAGAATCGACTAGCGTTTTCTTC
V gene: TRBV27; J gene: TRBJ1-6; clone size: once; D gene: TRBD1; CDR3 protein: CASSLDRPYNSPLHF; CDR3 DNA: TGTGCCAGCAGTTTGGACAGGCCGTACAATTCACCCCTCCACTTT
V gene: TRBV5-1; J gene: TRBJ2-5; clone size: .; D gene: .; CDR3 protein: CASSLGREKETQYF; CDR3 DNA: TGCGCCAGCAGCTTGGGACGGGAGAAAGAGACCCAGTACTTC
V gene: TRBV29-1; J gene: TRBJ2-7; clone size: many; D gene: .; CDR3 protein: CSVESETYEQYF; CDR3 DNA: TGCAGCGTTGAATCCGAGACCTACGAGCAGTACTTC
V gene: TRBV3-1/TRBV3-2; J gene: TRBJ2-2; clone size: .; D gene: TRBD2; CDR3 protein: CASSPQSSGNTGELFF; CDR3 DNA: TGTGCCAGCAGCCCTCAATCTAGCGGGAACACCGGGGAGCTGTTTTTT
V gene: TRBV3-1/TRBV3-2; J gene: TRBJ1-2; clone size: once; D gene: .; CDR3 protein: CASSRTDIGTNYGYTF; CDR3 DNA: TGTGCCAGCAGCCGGACGGACATCGGTACTAACTATGGCTACACCTTC
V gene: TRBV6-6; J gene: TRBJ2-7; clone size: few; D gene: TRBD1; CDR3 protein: CASREGGQGSYEQYF; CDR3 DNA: TGTGCCAGCAGGGAGGGGGGACAGGGCTCCTACGAGCAGTACTTC
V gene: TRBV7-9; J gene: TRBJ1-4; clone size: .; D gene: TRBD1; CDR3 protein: CASGQQGDEKLFF; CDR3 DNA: TGTGCCAGCGGGCAACAGGGGGATGAAAAACTGTTTTTT
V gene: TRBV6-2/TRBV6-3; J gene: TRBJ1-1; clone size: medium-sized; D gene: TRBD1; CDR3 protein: CASSADRGRTEAFF; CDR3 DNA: TGTGCCAGCAGTGCAGACAGGGGAAGGACTGAAGCTTTCTTT
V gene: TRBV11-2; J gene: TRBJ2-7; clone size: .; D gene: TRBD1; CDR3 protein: CASSWDSAFSYEQYF; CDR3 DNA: TGTGCCAGCAGCTGGGACAGTGCCTTCTCCTACGAGCAGTACTTC
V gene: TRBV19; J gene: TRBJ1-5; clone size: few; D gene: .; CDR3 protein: CASSMGAGGHQPQHF; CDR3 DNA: TGTGCCAGTAGTATGGGGGCGGGGGGCCATCAGCCCCAGCATTTT
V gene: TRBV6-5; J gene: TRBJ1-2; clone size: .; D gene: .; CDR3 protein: CASSYEISGYGYTF; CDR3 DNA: TGTGCCAGCAGTTACGAGATATCAGGATATGGCTACACCTTC
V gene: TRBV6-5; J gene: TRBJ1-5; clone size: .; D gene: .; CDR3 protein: CASSSGFNNQPQHF; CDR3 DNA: TGTGCCAGCAGTTCAGGTTTTAACAATCAGCCCCAGCATTTT
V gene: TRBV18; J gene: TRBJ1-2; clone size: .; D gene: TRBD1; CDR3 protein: CASSPTGGNGYTF; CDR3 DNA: TGTGCCAGCTCACCGACAGGGGGGAATGGCTACACCTTC
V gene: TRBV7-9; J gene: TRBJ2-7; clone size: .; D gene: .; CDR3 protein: CASSFVTSYEQYF; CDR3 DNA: TGTGCCAGCAGCTTCGTTACTTCCTACGAGCAGTACTTC
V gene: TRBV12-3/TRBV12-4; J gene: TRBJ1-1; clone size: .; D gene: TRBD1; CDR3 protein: CASSRTGRTEAFF; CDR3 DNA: TGTGCCAGCAGTCGGACAGGGCGGACTGAAGCTTTCTTT
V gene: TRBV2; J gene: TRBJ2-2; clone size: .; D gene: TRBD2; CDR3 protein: CASSWTSGSSGELFF; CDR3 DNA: TGTGCCAGCAGTTGGACTAGCGGGAGTTCCGGGGAGCTGTTTTTT
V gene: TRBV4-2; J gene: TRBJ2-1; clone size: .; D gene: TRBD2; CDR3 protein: CASSPTGLAGGPNEQFF; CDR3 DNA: TGTGCCAGCAGCCCAACGGGGCTAGCGGGGGGGCCTAACGAGCAGTTCTTC
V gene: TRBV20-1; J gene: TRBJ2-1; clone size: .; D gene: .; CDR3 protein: CSARKDFFQFF; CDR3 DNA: TGCAGTGCTAGGAAGGACTTCTTCCAGTTCTTC
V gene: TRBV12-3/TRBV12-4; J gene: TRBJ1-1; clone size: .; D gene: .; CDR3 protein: CASSFTGGRWAFF; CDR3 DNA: TGTGCCAGCAGTTTTACCGGAGGGCGGTGGGCTTTCTTT
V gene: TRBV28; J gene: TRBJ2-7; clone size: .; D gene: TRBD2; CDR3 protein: CASSLLVGTSGSYEQYF; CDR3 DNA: TGTGCCAGCAGTTTATTGGTAGGGACTAGCGGTTCCTACGAGCAGTACTTC
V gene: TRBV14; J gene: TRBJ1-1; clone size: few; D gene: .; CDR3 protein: CASSPRQAPNDPEAFF; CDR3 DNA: TGTGCCAGCAGCCCACGACAGGCCCCGAACGACCCTGAAGCTTTCTTT
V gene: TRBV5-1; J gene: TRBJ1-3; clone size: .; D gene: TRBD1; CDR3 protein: CASSLAGRGASSGNTIYF; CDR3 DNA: TGCGCCAGCAGCTTGGCGGGCAGGGGGGCCTCCTCTGGAAACACCATATATTTT
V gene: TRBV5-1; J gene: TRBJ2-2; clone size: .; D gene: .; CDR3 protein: CASSFNGGTGELFF; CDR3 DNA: TGCGCCAGCAGCTTTAATGGGGGGACCGGGGAGCTGTTTTTT
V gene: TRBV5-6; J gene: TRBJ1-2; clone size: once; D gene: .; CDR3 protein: CASSLGQEIYGYTF; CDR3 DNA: TGTGCCAGCAGCTTGGGTCAGGAAATCTATGGCTACACCTTC
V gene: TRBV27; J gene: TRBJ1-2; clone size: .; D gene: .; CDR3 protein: CASRPVGGYGYTF; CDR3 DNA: TGTGCCAGCAGGCCTGTGGGGGGCTATGGCTACACCTTC
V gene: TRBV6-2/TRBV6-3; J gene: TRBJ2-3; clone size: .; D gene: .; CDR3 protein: CASSYRGPSTDTQYF; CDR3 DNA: TGTGCCAGCAGTTACCGGGGTCCTAGCACAGATACGCAGTATTTT
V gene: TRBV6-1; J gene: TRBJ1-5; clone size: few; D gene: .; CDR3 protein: CASSEGGGNQPQHF; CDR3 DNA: TGTGCCAGCAGTGAAGGCGGGGGCAATCAGCCCCAGCATTTT
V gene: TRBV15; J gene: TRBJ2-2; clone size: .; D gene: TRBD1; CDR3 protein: CATSLRQGDTGELFF; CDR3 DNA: TGTGCCACCAGCTTAAGACAGGGAGATACCGGGGAGCTGTTTTTT
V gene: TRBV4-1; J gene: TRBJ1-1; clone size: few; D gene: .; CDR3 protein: CASSPPPGAPNTEAFF; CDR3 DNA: TGCGCCAGCAGCCCTCCGCCAGGGGCTCCCAACACTGAAGCTTTCTTT
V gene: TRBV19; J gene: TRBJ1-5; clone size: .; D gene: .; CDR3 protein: CASTVYSNGNQPQHF; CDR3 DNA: TGTGCCAGTACCGTTTACAGTAACGGCAATCAGCCCCAGCATTTT
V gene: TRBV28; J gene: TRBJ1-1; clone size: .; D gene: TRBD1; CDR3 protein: CASRRQGGAEAFF; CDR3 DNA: TGTGCCAGCAGAAGACAGGGGGGGGCTGAAGCTTTCTTT
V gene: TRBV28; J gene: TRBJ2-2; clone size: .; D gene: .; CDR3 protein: CASSSTGQNTGELFF; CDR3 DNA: TGTGCCAGCAGTTCGACGGGACAGAACACCGGGGAGCTGTTTTTT
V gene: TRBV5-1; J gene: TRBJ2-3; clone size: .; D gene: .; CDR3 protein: CASSRVGDFTDTQYF; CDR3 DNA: TGCGCCAGCAGCAGGGTAGGGGATTTCACAGATACGCAGTATTTT
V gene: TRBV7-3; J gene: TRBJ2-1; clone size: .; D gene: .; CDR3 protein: CASSPYTSITYNEQFF; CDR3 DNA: TGTGCCAGCAGCCCCTATACTAGCATAACCTACAATGAGCAGTTCTTC
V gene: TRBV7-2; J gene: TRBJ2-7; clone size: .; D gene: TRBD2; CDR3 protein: CASSWTSGSYEQYF; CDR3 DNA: TGTGCCAGCAGCTGGACTAGCGGTTCCTACGAGCAGTACTTC
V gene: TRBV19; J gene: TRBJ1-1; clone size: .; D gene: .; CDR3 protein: CASRNLPTGDTEAFF; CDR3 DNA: TGTGCCAGTAGGAACCTCCCGACAGGTGACACTGAAGCTTTCTTT
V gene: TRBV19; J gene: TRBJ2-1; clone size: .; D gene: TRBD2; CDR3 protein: CASMGLAGEGEQFF; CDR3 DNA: TGTGCCAGTATGGGACTAGCGGGAGAGGGTGAGCAGTTCTTC
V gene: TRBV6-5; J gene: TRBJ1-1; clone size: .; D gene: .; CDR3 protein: CASSYQGFTEAFF; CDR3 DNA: TGTGCCAGCAGTTACCAGGGATTCACTGAAGCTTTCTTT
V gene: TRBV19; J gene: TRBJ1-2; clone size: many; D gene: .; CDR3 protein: CASSISEPNYGYTF; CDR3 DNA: TGTGCCAGTAGTATTTCGGAGCCTAACTATGGCTACACCTTC
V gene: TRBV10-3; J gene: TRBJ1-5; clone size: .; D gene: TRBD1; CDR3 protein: CAISDRQGNQPQHF; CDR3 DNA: TGTGCCATCAGTGACCGACAGGGGAATCAGCCCCAGCATTTT
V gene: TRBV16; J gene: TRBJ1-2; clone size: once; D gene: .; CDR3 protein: CASSQRLEGTYGYTF; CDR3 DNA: TGTGCCAGCAGCCAACGGTTGGAGGGTACCTATGGCTACACCTTC
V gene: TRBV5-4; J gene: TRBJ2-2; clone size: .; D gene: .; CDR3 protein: CASSLQGNTGELFF; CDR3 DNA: TGTGCCAGCAGCTTGCAGGGGAACACCGGGGAGCTGTTTTTT